The next 5 T cell receptor beta chains were all read from a single sample in a study of regulatory T cells in long-lasting Graves disease. Researchers made TCR beta libraries by using iRepertoire HTBI primers and running Arm-PCR on CDR3 regions. TCRdb analysed the multiplex PCR reads with MiXCR anew, one entry per CDR3 protein. The data contain some 490,000 distinct CDR3 sequences, 12% of them singletons. Described time point: newly diagnosed GD, antithyroid drugs for less than 3 months. From RNA extracted from PBMCs, the TCR library was made. The same sample was also used in a study of T cells in Graves' hyperthyroidism and ophthalmopathy.

The sample consisted of peripheral blood mononuclear cells (PBMCs), taken at new diagnosis, from a patient treated with antithyroid drugs. All receptors come from a woman under 40 with Graves disease.

A word on this clonotype: A far bigger clonotype differs at one base, so this is likely a read error. No conserved phenylalanine or tryptophan is present at the end of the CDR3, so a read error is the likely explanation. The chain recombines TRBV7-3 with TRBJ2-3; D not resolved. CDR1 SGHTA and CDR2 FQGTGA come from the germline V gene. Trimming removed 6 bases at V and 2 bases at J, with 9 bases between. The CDR3 covers 13 residues. CDR3 loop: CASSETYTDTQYL. As DNA, the CDR3 is TGTGCCAGCAGTGAAACCTACACAGATACGCAGTATTTG.

The rearrangement joins TRBV11-1 to TRBJ2-2; D not resolved. Trimming left V 7 bases short and J 2 bases short, with 14 bases between. Germline V CDR1 and CDR2: SGHAT, FQDESV (reference sequence). The CDR3 sequence is 15 residues long. The CDR3 loop is CASTSGPVNTGELFF. Written as DNA, the CDR3 is TGTGCCAGCACCTCCGGGCCGGTAAACACCGGGGAGCTGTTTTTT.

Ten or more counts support this clonotype. The rearrangement uses TRBV20-1 and TRBJ2-7, with 11 bases that match TRBD2. The CDR3 loop spans 15 amino acids. CDR1 DFQATT and CDR2 SNEGSKA come from the germline V gene (reference sequence). In DNA form, the CDR3 reads TGCAGCGCACAGCCCGGGACTAGCGGCTCCTACGAGCAGTACTTC. Amino acids: CSAQPGTSGSYEQYF.

This clonotype was observed at least ten times. The rearrangement uses TRBV3-1 and TRBJ2-1; the D is unclear. CDR1 and CDR2 from the germline V gene are LGHDT and YNNKEL (reference sequence). Trimming took off 0 bases at V and 4 bases at J, with 10 bases between the two ends. The CDR3 has 15 amino acids. The CDR3 sequence is CASSQDDLGYNEQFF. In DNA form, the CDR3 reads TGTGCCAGCAGCCAAGATGACCTAGGGTACAATGAGCAGTTCTTC.

This clonotype was seen repeatedly, ten times or more. The genes are TRBV14 and TRBJ2-7, with D unclear. In germline, CDR1 is SGHDN, CDR2 FVKESK. This CDR3 region has 13 residues. V was pared by 0 bases and J by 3 bases, with 6 bases between. CDR3 loop: CASSQDWRYEQYF. The CDR3 coding sequence is TGTGCCAGCAGCCAAGATTGGCGCTACGAGCAGTACTTC.